Each of the 26 T cell receptor beta chains below was sequenced from the same sample in a study of shared clonotypes between healthy human individuals. Measured with immunoSEQ multiplex PCR; TCRdb has only the in-frame clones, and not every one. The sample lists around 1.1 million clones; about 80% were seen once. The source material was memory CD4+ T cells from PBMCs. Subset defined: CD45RA-negative fraction. Receptors originate from a young man in good health. Some clones in this sample may be carry-over from other donors' samples.

The chain joins TRBV27 to TRBJ2-2, with TRBD2 matching over 8 bases. V was pared by 5 bases and J by 7 bases, with 15 bases of the junction left unmatched. Germline loops: CDR1 MNHEY, CDR2 SMNVEV (reference sequence). This CDR3 region has 17 residues. The CDR3 sequence: CASSILAVSVGLGELFF. As DNA, the CDR3 is TGTGCCAGCAGTATACTAGCGGTGTCTGTAGGACTCGGGGAGCTGTTTTTT.

V gene TRBV5-1 combines with J gene TRBJ2-3; a possible D gene is TRBD1 (6 bases). CDR3 length: 15 amino acids. Trimming pared 5 bases from V and 6 bases from J, leaving 19 bases between. CDR1 and CDR2 (germline): SGHRS, YFSETQ. The CDR3 reads CASSPSPTGLDTQYF. The CDR3 bases are TGCGCCAGCAGTCCCTCCCCCACAGGGTTGGATACGCAGTATTTT.

The chain employs TRBV11-2 and TRBJ1-5; D gene unclear. Per the germline V gene, CDR1 is SGHAT and CDR2 is FQNNGV. The CDR3 runs to 13 residues. Trimming left V 1 base short and J 6 bases short, with 7 bases between. As DNA, the CDR3 is TGTGCCAGCAGCTTAGGACACGGTCAGCCCCAGCATTTT. Protein product: CASSLGHGQPQHF.

CDR3 residues: CASSPSWVLSYEQYF. The CDR3 region has the DNA TGTGCCAGCAGCCCCTCCTGGGTACTCTCCTACGAGCAGTACTTC. The chain couples TRBV7-2 to TRBJ2-7; D is uncertain. Germline V CDR1 and CDR2: SGHTA, FQGNSA. The germline V and J ends were trimmed by 5 bases and 0 bases, with 14 bases remaining between them. This CDR3 comprises 15 residues.

Comments on this clone: With only one base between it and a far larger clone, this is likely a read error. The genes are TRBV30 and TRBJ2-7; 8 nucleotides align to TRBD2. The germline V gene encodes CDR1 GTSNPN and CDR2 SVGIG (reference sequence). This CDR3 is 15 amino acids long. The CDR3 DNA reads TGTGCCTGGACCCCCGGGACTAGGCCCGGTTCGGAGCAGCACTTC. Translated: CAWTPGTRPGSEQHF.

The chain is built from TRBV30 and TRBJ1-5; D remains ambiguous. This CDR3 is built from 14 residues. Trimming took 2 bases from V and 5 from J, leaving 13 bases between them. Looked up from germline, CDR1 is GTSNPN and CDR2 is SVGIG (reference sequence). DNA for the CDR3: TGTGCCTGGAGTAGGCTCACGGGAGATCAGCCCCAGCATTTT. This gives the protein CAWSRLTGDQPQHF.

The chain recombines TRBV10-1 with TRBJ2-3; TRBD2 is a possible D gene (5 bases). Looked up from germline, CDR1 is WNHNN and CDR2 is SYGVQD (reference sequence). The CDR3 runs to 15 residues. V shed 4 bases and J shed 6 bases, with 17 bases lying between them. The CDR3 bases are TGCGCCAGCAGTGTGGGAGACCGGACCTTGGATACGCAGTATTTT. Translating it yields CASSVGDRTLDTQYF.

The chain uses TRBV5-4 and TRBJ2-5, with TRBD1 as a possible D gene (5 bases). Germline CDR1 reads SGHNT; CDR2 reads YYREEE (reference sequence). V was pared by 2 bases and J by 5 bases, with 10 bases between. The CDR3 covers 13 residues. CDR3: CASSLGVWETQYF. The DNA of the CDR3 is TGTGCCAGCAGCTTAGGGGTTTGGGAGACCCAGTACTTC.

The chain is built from TRBV28 and TRBJ1-5; D gene ambiguous. From germline, CDR1 is MDHEN and CDR2 SYDVKM. Trimming pared 1 base from V and 6 bases from J, leaving 10 bases between. This CDR3 contains 14 residues. CDR3 in amino acids: CASSLSLGIQPQHF. The CDR3 DNA reads as TGTGCCAGCAGTTTATCTTTAGGGATTCAGCCCCAGCATTTT. Using reference TRBV28 and TRBJ1-5 for the parts outside the CDR3, the full variable domain is DVKVTQSSRYLVKRTGEKVFLECVQDMDHENMFWYRQDPGLGLRLIYFSYDVKMKEKGDIPEGYSVSREKKERFSLILESASTNQTSMYLCASSLSLGIQPQHFGDGTRLSIL.

V and J are TRBV27 and TRBJ1-4; a possible D gene is TRBD1 (5 bases). V lost 3 bases, J lost 5 bases, and 10 bases lay in between. Germline CDR1 is MNHEY and CDR2 is SMNVEV (reference sequence). The CDR3 runs 14 residues. The CDR3 region is CASSFRRDNEKLFF. The CDR3 bases are TGTGCCAGCAGTTTTCGCAGGGACAATGAAAAACTGTTTTTT.

The chain recombines TRBV28 with TRBJ2-6; D uncertain. Germline V CDR1 and CDR2: MDHEN, SYDVKM. The CDR3 runs 13 residues. The V and J ends lost 5 bases and 1 base respectively, with 3 bases between them. In nucleotides, the CDR3 is TGTGCCAGCAGTATTTCTGGGGCCAACGTCCTGACTTTC. This encodes CASSISGANVLTF.

The chain links TRBV6-6 to TRBJ2-7; D possibly uses TRBD1 or TRBD2 (5 bases each). CDR1 MNHNY and CDR2 SVGAGI come from the germline V gene (reference sequence). V gave up 7 bases and J gave up 2 bases, with 15 bases separating them. The CDR3 loop spans 14 amino acids. The CDR3 here is CASKGGDGPYEQYF. The DNA of the CDR3 is TGTGCCAGCAAGGGTGGGGACGGCCCCTACGAGCAGTACTTC.

This clone was detected only a few times. The V and J genes are TRBV5-8 and TRBJ2-7, with D tentatively TRBD1 or TRBD2 (5 bases each). Trimming stripped 4 bases from V and 2 bases from J, with 16 bases between. This CDR3 spans 15 amino acids. CDR1 SGHTS and CDR2 YDEGEE come from the germline V gene. The CDR3 loop reads CASSHTGRIPYEQYF. The DNA of the CDR3 is TGTGCCAGCAGCCATACGGGACGGATCCCCTACGAGCAGTACTTC.

V usage is TRBV5-1 and J usage is TRBJ2-1; 7 nucleotides agree with TRBD1. CDR3 length equals 17 residues. Germline V gene sequence: CDR1 SGHRS, CDR2 YFSETQ. The V and J ends lost 2 bases and 7 bases, in that order; junction bases with no gene match: 15. The CDR3, as DNA: TGCGCCAGCAGCTTCGCGCTGACAGGGTGGGGAAATAATGAGCAGTTCTTC. Residues: CASSFALTGWGNNEQFF.

The chain is built from TRBV5-4 and TRBJ2-7; TRBD2 matches at 8 bases. The CDR3 covers 14 residues. From germline, CDR1 is SGHNT and CDR2 YYREEE (reference sequence). Unmatched junction bases numbered 8, after V lost 4 bases and J lost 5 bases. As DNA, the CDR3 is TGTGCCAGCAGCCGGAGCGGGAGCACCCACGAGCAGTACTTC. Encoded protein: CASSRSGSTHEQYF.

This sequence joins TRBV29-1 and TRBJ1-1, with 10 bases that match TRBD1. Trimming removed 7 bases from V and 2 bases from J; junction bases left unmatched: 10. The germline V gene encodes CDR1 SQVTM and CDR2 ANQGSEA. This CDR3 is built from 15 residues. CDR3 loop: CSATRDRGFNTEAFF. In DNA form, the CDR3 reads TGCAGCGCGACCCGGGACAGGGGTTTTAACACTGAAGCTTTCTTT.

For this clone: Within the sample, other DNA sequences also encode this same CDR3. V is TRBV2 and J is TRBJ2-2; TRBD2 matches at 7 bases. The V gene's germline CDR1 is SNHLY and CDR2 FYNNEI. This CDR3 region has 16 residues. With V trimmed by 4 bases and J by 0 bases, 5 bases remained unmatched. CDR3 in DNA: TGTGCCAGCAGTGGAACGGGAGGCGCGAACACCGGGGAGCTGTTTTTT. Its protein product is CASSGTGGANTGELFF. Full variable domain (rest looked up from reference TRBV2 and TRBJ2-2): EPEVTQTPSHQVTQMGQEVILRCVPISNHLYFYWYRQILGQKVEFLVSFYNNEISEKSEIFDDQFSVERPDGSNFTLKIRSTKLEDSAMYFCASSGTGGANTGELFFGEGSRLTVL.

This clone was seen repeatedly, ten times or more. The V gene is TRBV11-3, the J gene TRBJ2-7, with a tentative D call TRBD2 (7 bases). V dropped 5 bases and J dropped 5 bases, with 16 bases sitting between them. From germline, CDR1 is SGHNT and CDR2 YENEEA. The CDR3 sequence is 14 residues long. This chain's CDR3 is CASSRYREGHEQYF. DNA for the CDR3: TGTGCCAGCAGCAGGTACAGGGAGGGCCACGAGCAGTACTTC.

This clone occurred once. The rearrangement joins TRBV5-4 to TRBJ2-2, with D possibly TRBD2 on 6 matching bases. In germline, CDR1 is SGHNT, CDR2 YYREEE (reference sequence). Trimming cost V 0 bases and J 1 base, with 10 bases left between them. The CDR3 runs 16 residues. The CDR3: CASSLENGRNTGELFF. CDR3 in DNA: TGTGCCAGCAGCTTGGAGAACGGGAGGAACACCGGGGAGCTGTTTTTT.

The chain links TRBV28 to TRBJ1-4, with a weak D call TRBD1 (6 bases). The CDR3 has 14 residues. Germline CDR1 reads MDHEN; CDR2 reads SYDVKM. Trimming pared 6 bases from V and 4 bases from J, leaving 12 bases between. The CDR3 is CASSLGHLNEKLFF. As DNA, the CDR3 is TGTGCCAGCAGCCTGGGACACCTTAATGAAAAACTGTTTTTT.

The chain is built from TRBV9 and TRBJ2-3; D is uncertain. CDR3 length equals 12 residues. Trimming pared 4 bases from V and 4 bases from J, leaving 7 bases between. The germline V gene encodes CDR1 SGDLS and CDR2 YYNGEE. Here the CDR3 reads CASSFSSDTQYF. CDR3 nucleotide sequence: TGTGCCAGCAGCTTCTCATCAGATACGCAGTATTTT. Based on the CDR3 plus reference TRBV9 and TRBJ2-3, the full variable domain is DSGVTQTPKHLITATGQRVTLRCSPRSGDLSVYWYQQSLDQGLQFLIQYYNGEERAKGNILERFSAQQFPDLHSELNLSSLELGDSALYFCASSFSSDTQYFGPGTRLTVL.

The V and J genes are TRBV5-4 and TRBJ2-1; 7 nucleotides match TRBD2. Germline V CDR1 and CDR2: SGHNT, YYREEE (reference sequence). After removal of 0 bases from V and 10 bases from J, the junction contained 10 bases not matched to a gene. The CDR3 totals 15 residues. CDR3 sequence: CASSLGGRRTGEQFF. In DNA, the CDR3 is TGTGCCAGCAGCTTGGGCGGGAGACGAACTGGCGAGCAGTTCTTC. The full variable domain, in which reference TRBV5-4 and TRBJ2-1 provide the parts outside the CDR3, is ETGVTQSPTHLIKTRGQQVTLRCSSQSGHNTVSWYQQALGQGPQFIFQYYREEENGRGNFPPRFSGLQFPNYSSELNVNALELDDSALYLCASSLGGRRTGEQFFGPGTRLTVL.

The V call is TRBV5-1, the J call TRBJ2-1; D perhaps matches TRBD2 (5 bases). The germline gives CDR1 SGHRS, CDR2 YFSETQ. The CDR3 totals 15 residues. The V end lost 0 bases, the J end lost 9 bases, and 16 bases lay between the germline ends. In nucleotides, the CDR3 is TGCGCCAGCAGCTTGGTTGGGCACCCAGAGGGTGAGCAGTTCTTC. This codes for CASSLVGHPEGEQFF.

This rearrangement joins TRBV18 to TRBJ1-2; D ambiguous. The CDR3 runs to 17 residues. V was cut by 3 bases and J by 5 bases, with 22 bases left in between. Germline-derived CDR1 and CDR2 are KGHSH and LQKENI. CDR3 sequence: CASSPTIADPRGYGYTF. The CDR3 coding sequence is TGTGCCAGCTCACCCACCATAGCCGACCCACGCGGATATGGCTACACCTTC.

The V call is TRBV5-3, the J call TRBJ1-5; D is undetermined. TRBV5-3 has ORF status, its function being uncertain. V lost 4 bases and J lost 5, with 25 bases in between. The CDR3 covers 18 residues. The CDR3 loop reads CARSPREWAGFIDQPQHF. The CDR3 DNA reads as TGTGCCAGAAGCCCCCGGGAATGGGCGGGGTTTATAGATCAGCCCCAGCATTTT.

This clone was observed a single time. This chain uses TRBV7-3 with TRBJ2-1, with 9 bases lining up with TRBD1. This CDR3 has 17 residues. The V gene end was trimmed by 0 bases and the J gene end by 3 bases; junction bases not matched to a gene: 6. Germline assignment: CDR1 SGHTA and CDR2 FQGTGA. This CDR3 reads CASSLTGGQGFYNEQFF. CDR3 DNA: TGTGCCAGCAGCTTAACTGGGGGACAGGGATTCTACAATGAGCAGTTCTTC.